A single sample gave rise to the 13 T cell receptor beta chains below, sequenced in a study of T-cell memory formation after mild COVID-19. Each CDR3 protein is one row after TCRdb ran MiXCR on the 5' RACE reads. The sample consists of about 390,000 distinct CDR3 sequences, approximately 15% of them appearing once. Source material: PBMCs or a T cell subset sorted from them (not recorded which). The origin of the receptors is a young man who had mild COVID-19 (a few samples of this study predate the infection). Cell type and time point are not known.

This clonotype has a handful of counts. This sequence joins TRBV4-1 and TRBJ2-7, with D possibly being TRBD1 (6 bases). CDR1 is MGHRA and CDR2 is YSYEKL in the germline V gene. V lost 2 bases to trimming and J lost 4 bases, with 12 bases between them. The CDR3 contains 14 residues. The DNA of the CDR3 is TGCGCCAGCAGCCAACCGGGACAATGGTACGAGCAGTACTTC. Translated: CASSQPGQWYEQYF.

This clonotype was found a few times. This sequence joins TRBV7-2 and TRBJ2-3, with D tentatively TRBD1 (6 bases). V lost 6 bases, J lost 6 bases, and 13 bases lay in between. This CDR3 spans 13 amino acids. Germline V gene lookup returns CDR1 SGHTA and CDR2 FQGNSA. The DNA of the CDR3 is TGTGCCAGCAGAAAGACAGGAGTGGATACGCAGTATTTT. Translating it yields CASRKTGVDTQYF.

The gene calls are TRBV9 and TRBJ1-6, with 9 bases fitting TRBD1. In germline, CDR1 is SGDLS, CDR2 YYNGEE. The V and J ends lost 4 bases and 7 bases, in that order; junction bases with no gene match: 6. CDR3 size: 15 residues. The CDR3 DNA sequence: TGTGCCAGCAGCATCTTGGACAGGGGAAATTCACCCCTCCACTTT. It translates to CASSILDRGNSPLHF.

This clonotype has a handful of counts. This chain joins TRBV6-5 and TRBJ2-7, with 7 bases lining up with TRBD1. Germline CDR1 is MNHEY and CDR2 is SVGAGI. The V segment lost 2 bases and the J segment 3 bases; nucleotides outside the gene matches: 4. The CDR3 totals 14 residues. The CDR3 DNA follows: TGTGCCAGCAGTTACCGGGCAGGGGGCTACGAGCAGTACGTC. Its protein is CASSYRAGGYEQYV.

This chain joins TRBV5-1 and TRBJ2-1, with TRBD2 matching 14 bases. The CDR3 loop spans 16 amino acids. The germline V gene encodes CDR1 SGHRS and CDR2 YFSETQ. The trim removed 4 bases at V and 7 bases at J, leaving 7 bases unmatched. CDR3 protein: CASSPLTSGGANEQFF. The CDR3 bases are TGCGCCAGCAGCCCCTTGACTAGCGGGGGGGCAAATGAGCAGTTCTTC.

The gene calls are TRBV5-1 and TRBJ2-3, with 14 bases aligning to TRBD2. CDR1 is SGHRS and CDR2 is YFSETQ in the germline V gene. This CDR3 comprises 18 residues. V was clipped by 4 bases and J by 0 bases; unmatched bases: 7. The CDR3 DNA is TGCGCCAGCAGCGTCGGACTAGCGGGGGGTACTAGCACAGATACGCAGTATTTT. Its translation is CASSVGLAGGTSTDTQYF.

The sample holds many counts of this clonotype. In DNA, the CDR3 is TGTGCCAGCAGCTTACTAGCGGGGGGGCTAGAGACCCAGTACTTC. Residues: CASSLLAGGLETQYF. The chain employs TRBV7-2 and TRBJ2-5; 12 nucleotides match TRBD2. The CDR3 is made up of 15 amino acids. CDR1 SGHTA and CDR2 FQGNSA come from the germline V gene. The V segment lost 2 bases and the J segment 4 bases; nucleotides outside the gene matches: 2.

This clonotype occurred a few times. This chain uses TRBV6-5 with TRBJ1-6; TRBD1 agrees at 10 bases. Trimming removed 4 bases from V and 0 bases from J; junction bases left unmatched: 0. The germline gives CDR1 MNHEY, CDR2 SVGAGI. CDR3 length: 16 residues. CDR3 coding DNA: TGTGCCAGCAGTTGGACAGGGGGCTCCTATAATTCACCCCTCCACTTT. Amino acid sequence: CASSWTGGSYNSPLHF.

This clonotype was seen repeatedly, ten times or more. The chain employs TRBV6-2 or TRBV6-3 and TRBJ2-5, with a tentative D call TRBD2 (5 bases). CDR1 and CDR2 (germline): MNHEY, SVGEGT. The CDR3 loop spans 13 amino acids. V was pared by 2 bases and J by 3 bases, with 7 bases between. The CDR3 DNA reads TGTGCCAGCAGTTACAGGACTGAAGAGACCCAGTACTTC. This encodes CASSYRTEETQYF.

This clonotype came up a few times. The J gene is TRBJ2-3, the V gene TRBV5-1, with 7 nucleotides matching TRBD2. CDR1 and CDR2 (germline): SGHRS, YFSETQ. This CDR3 contains 16 residues. V lost 3 bases to trimming and J lost 0 bases; unmatched junction nucleotides: 7. The CDR3 nucleotides read TGCGCCAGCAGCTGGGACGGGCGGGGGAGCACAGATACGCAGTATTTT. This gives the protein CASSWDGRGSTDTQYF.

The sample holds one count of this clonotype. The gene calls are TRBV20-1 and TRBJ2-4; 12 bases are a match to TRBD2. V lost 2 bases, J lost 5 bases, and 1 base stayed unmatched. Germline CDR1 reads DFQATT; CDR2 reads SNEGSKA (reference sequence). The CDR3 is made up of 14 amino acids. The CDR3 DNA reads as TGCAGTGCTAGACTAGCGGGAGGGGAAAACATTCAGTACTTC. Its protein product is CSARLAGGENIQYF.

The rearrangement joins TRBV5-1 to TRBJ1-1, with D maybe TRBD1 (6 bases). Trimming removed 4 bases at V and 3 bases at J, with 13 bases between. Germline V gives CDR1 SGHRS, CDR2 YFSETQ. CDR3 length equals 14 residues. CDR3 sequence: CASSNYQGYTEAFF. CDR3 DNA sequence: TGCGCCAGCAGCAACTACCAGGGGTACACTGAAGCTTTCTTT.

This clonotype was seen more than once but under ten times. V is TRBV18 and J is TRBJ2-7; 12 bases are a match to TRBD2. The CDR3 has 15 residues. Germline CDR1 KGHSH, CDR2 LQKENI. V lost 4 bases, J lost 2 bases, and 3 bases stayed unmatched. CDR3 sequence (DNA): TGTGCCAGCTCACTTACTAGCGGGGGGCCCTACGAGCAGTACTTC. This encodes CASSLTSGGPYEQYF.